The source of this T cell receptor (beta chain) is a study of CD8+CD57+ T cells in acquired aplastic anemia. Across the study: Sorted CD4+ and CD8+ cells yielded about 2.9 ug of DNA on average. Notes on the study in general: Patients and controls turned out to have approximately 29 CD8+ CDR3 sequences in common.

For sequencing, patients were chosen who had shown expansion of CD8+CD57+ cells by flow cytometry. At the time of blood sampling, patients had not yet received any therapy. CDR3 and TCR beta VDJ profiling relied on a genomic DNA template. TCRdb redid the calling of the reads with MiXCR, one entry per CDR3 protein. The sample has about 180,000 distinct CDR3 sequences, approximately 48% seen once. This clonotype was observed once. The antigen is unknown. Trimming took 10 bases from V and 4 from J, leaving 19 bases between them. Germline lookup yields CDR1 ENHRY and CDR2 SYGVKD. This CDR3 is 14 amino acids long.

The source of this sequence is a human donor with aplastic anemia. V gene TRBV10-3 combines with J gene TRBJ1-1, with a possible D match to TRBD1 (5 bases). The sequenced sample was sorted CD4+, CD8+, or CD8+CD57+ T cells (not recorded which) from PBMCs. CDR3 DNA: TGTGCCACCTTGGATTTGGCCCAGGGCACTGAAGCTTTCTTT. Its translation is CATLDLAQGTEAFF.